The following is a TCR delta chain sequence with its context. Its cognate antigen is unknown. Germline CDR1 reads GEAIGNYY; CDR2 reads EKD. The CDR3 spans 16 residues. Losses at the gene ends were 3 bases for V and 0 bases for J; bases not matched to a gene: 4. These data belong to a study of delta chains in infants with herpesvirus infections. TCR cDNA was made from PBMC RNA with gamma- and delta-chain-specific primers. TCRdb re-called the RT-PCR reads via CATT. The table shows some 1,000 delta-chain clones, with about 31% occurring only once. Study-wide results and caveats: No race- or environment-matched controls existed, and samples were few.

The material was peripheral blood, obtained at time point 3 of longitudinal follow-up. This receptor was taken from a human donor who was a Ugandan infant, either HIV-exposed or HIV-unexposed (not recorded which). The V and J genes are TRDV2 and TRDJ2; 9 bases line up with TRDD3. The CDR3 sequence: CACDLLGEALTAQLFF. DNA of the CDR3: TGTGCCTGTGACCTACTGGGGGAAGCTTTGACAGCACAACTCTTCTTT.